This TCR beta chain is from a study of blood T cell repertoires in COVID-19 (TCRdb year 2020). Regarding the research as a whole: The collaborator samples originated in the United States, Italy and Spain and spanned the acute and convalescent phases of COVID-19. The material from the prospective study consisted of cDNA or gDNA derived from T cells, B-cell-depleted T cells, or PBMCs. Subjects who had been exposed to COVID-19, were actively infected with it, or had recovered from it provided the deeply sampled blood TCRbeta repertoires that made up the dataset. A freely available public database, intended as a resource for researchers studying the immune response to SARS-CoV-2, is where the repertoires were released. Samples were obtained from the ongoing ImmuneRACE study (first 160 participants) and from 1,000 to 1,500 subjects provided by 6 global collaborators. A de-identified subject ID, COVID-19 status, age in years and sex were almost always included in the sample metadata. Where available, HLA class I and class II types were taken from metadata supplied by the sample provider and were not determined by assay-based typing.

Whole blood was collected in K2EDTA tubes by collaborating institutions according to the institutions' own protocols. For TCRbeta analysis, collaborators shipped samples in one of three forms: frozen whole blood, isolated PBMCs, or DNA extracted from either of those sample types. The immunoSEQ Assay, a bias-controlled multiplex PCR, was used to amplify TCRbeta CDR3 regions from genomic DNA. Concerning the study's data processing: Nucleated cell counts per sample were estimated from amplification of reference gene primers within the assay. To quantify the absolute abundance of each unique TCRbeta CDR3 rearrangement, sequence reads were collapsed and filtered. For each sample, productive Simpson clonality was calculated as the square root of Simpson's diversity index across productive rearrangements. This is the immuneACCESS table as TCRdb keeps it, with only in-frame sequences that have V and J called. A part of the clones is gone; compared with another copy, unresolved V genes explain less than half, and the rest is unexplained. V and J calls and clone size are those listed in that table; D and trimming were worked out from the DNA. The sample table records 120,000 to 150,000 clones; around 90% of these occur just once. The ten largest clones take up about 5.8% of the sample.

Findings and caveats that apply to the study as a whole: The amount of clinical and demographic metadata varied by source and participant and was provided uncurated.

CDR3 length: 15 amino acids, cysteine to phenylalanine. The read is trimmed to its CDR3 DNA, 45 bases read in frame from base 1. The germline V gene (reference sequence) gives CDR1 as MNHEY and CDR2 as SMNVEV. At the junction V is shortened by 5 bases and J by 2 bases, with 14 bases in between. About this clone itself: The antigen this receptor binds is unknown. No much larger clone exists at a distance of one base, and base qualities are not known.

Sequenced input: peripheral blood. This TCR was recovered from a human donor in a cohort sampled during active COVID-19. The sequence links TRBV27 to TRBJ2-3; the D segment could be TRBD2, given 5 matching bases. The CDR3 loop reads CASSGRRRTTDTQYF. In nucleotide form, the sequence is TGTGCCAGCAGTGGAAGACGGAGGACCACAGATACGCAGTATTTT.